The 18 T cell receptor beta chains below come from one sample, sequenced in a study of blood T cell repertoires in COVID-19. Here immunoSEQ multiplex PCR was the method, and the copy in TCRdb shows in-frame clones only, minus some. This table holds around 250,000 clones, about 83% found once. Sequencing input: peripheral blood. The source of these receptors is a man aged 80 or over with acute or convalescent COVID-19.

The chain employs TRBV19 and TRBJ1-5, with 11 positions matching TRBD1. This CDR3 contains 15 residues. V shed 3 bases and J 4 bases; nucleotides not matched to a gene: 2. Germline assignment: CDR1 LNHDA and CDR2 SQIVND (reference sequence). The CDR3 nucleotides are TGTGCCAGTAGTATGGACAGGGGGCGGAATCAGCCCCAGCATTTT. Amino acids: CASSMDRGRNQPQHF.

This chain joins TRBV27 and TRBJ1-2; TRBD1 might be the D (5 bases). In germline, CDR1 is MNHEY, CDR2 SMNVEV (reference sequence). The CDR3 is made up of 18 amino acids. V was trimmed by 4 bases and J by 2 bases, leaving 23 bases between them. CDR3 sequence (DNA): TGTGCCAGCAGTTACAAATCTCTAGGGCTGGGGGGGAACTATGGCTACACCTTC. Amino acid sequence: CASSYKSLGLGGNYGYTF.

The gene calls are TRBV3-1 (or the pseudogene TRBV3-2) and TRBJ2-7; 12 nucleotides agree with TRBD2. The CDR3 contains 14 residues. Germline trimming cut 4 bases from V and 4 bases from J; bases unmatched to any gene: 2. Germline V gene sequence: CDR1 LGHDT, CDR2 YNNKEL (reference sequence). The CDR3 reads CASSLTSGRYEQYF. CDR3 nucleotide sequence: TGTGCCAGCAGCCTGACTAGCGGGAGATACGAGCAGTACTTC.

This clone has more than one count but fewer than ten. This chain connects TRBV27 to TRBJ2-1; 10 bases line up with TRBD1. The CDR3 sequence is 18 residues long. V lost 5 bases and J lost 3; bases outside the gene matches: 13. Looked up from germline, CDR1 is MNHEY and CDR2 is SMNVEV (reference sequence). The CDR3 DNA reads TGTGCCAGCAGTCCTCGATTCTCCGGGACAGGGGACTACAATGAGCAGTTCTTC. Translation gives CASSPRFSGTGDYNEQFF.

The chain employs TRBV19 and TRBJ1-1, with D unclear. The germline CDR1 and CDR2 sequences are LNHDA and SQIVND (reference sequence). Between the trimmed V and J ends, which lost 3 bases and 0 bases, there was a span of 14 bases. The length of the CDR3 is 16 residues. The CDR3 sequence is CASSIWRVGMNTEAFF. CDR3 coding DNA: TGTGCCAGTAGTATTTGGAGGGTTGGCATGAACACTGAAGCTTTCTTT.

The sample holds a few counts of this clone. CDR3 loop: CASSQPGSSYEQYF. The DNA for the CDR3 is TGTGCCAGCAGCCAACCGGGAAGCTCCTACGAGCAGTACTTC. The chain uses TRBV3-1 (or the pseudogene TRBV3-2) and TRBJ2-7; the D gene is possibly TRBD2 (5 bases). Trimming removed 2 bases from V and 0 bases from J, with 8 bases in between. The CDR3 totals 14 residues. Germline V gene data show CDR1 as LGHDT and CDR2 as YNNKEL (reference sequence).

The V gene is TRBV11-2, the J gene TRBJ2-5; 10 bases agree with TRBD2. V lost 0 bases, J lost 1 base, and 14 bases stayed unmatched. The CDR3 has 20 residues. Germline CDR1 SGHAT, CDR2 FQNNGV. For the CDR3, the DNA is TGTGCCAGCAGCTTAGATATATTTCGTCTAGCGGGGGTCAGCCAAGAGACCCAGTACTTC. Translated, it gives CASSLDIFRLAGVSQETQYF.

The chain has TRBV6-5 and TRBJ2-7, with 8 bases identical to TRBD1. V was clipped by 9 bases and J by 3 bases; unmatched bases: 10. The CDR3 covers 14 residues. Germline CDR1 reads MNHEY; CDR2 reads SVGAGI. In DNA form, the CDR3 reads TGTGCCAGTACGACAGGGGCGAACGACTACGAGCAGTACTTC. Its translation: CASTTGANDYEQYF.

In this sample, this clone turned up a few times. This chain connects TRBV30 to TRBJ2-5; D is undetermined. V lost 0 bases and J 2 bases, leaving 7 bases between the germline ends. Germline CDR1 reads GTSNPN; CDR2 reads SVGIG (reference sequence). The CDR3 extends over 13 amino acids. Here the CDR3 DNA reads TGTGCCTGGAGTGTATCGCGGCAAGAGACCCAGTACTTC. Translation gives CAWSVSRQETQYF.

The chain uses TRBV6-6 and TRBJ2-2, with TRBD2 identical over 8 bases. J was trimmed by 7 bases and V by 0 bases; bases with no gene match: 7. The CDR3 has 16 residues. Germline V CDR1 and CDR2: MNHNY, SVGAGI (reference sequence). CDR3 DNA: TGTGCCAGCAGTTACTCTAGCGGGGCGTGGGGCGGGGAGCTGTTTTTT. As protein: CASSYSSGAWGGELFF.

The CDR3 bases are TGTGCCAGCCCCGGGACAGGGGGCTCCTACGAGCAGTACTTC. As protein: CASPGTGGSYEQYF. This chain uses TRBV6-5 with TRBJ2-7, with 11 bases that match TRBD1. CDR3 length equals 14 residues. V lost 8 bases, J lost 0 bases, and 3 bases stayed unmatched. Germline assignment: CDR1 MNHEY and CDR2 SVGAGI.

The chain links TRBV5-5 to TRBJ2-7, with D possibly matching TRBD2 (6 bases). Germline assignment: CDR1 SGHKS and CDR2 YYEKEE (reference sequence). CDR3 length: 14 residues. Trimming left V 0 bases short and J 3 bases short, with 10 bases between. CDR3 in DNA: TGTGCCAGCAGCTTGGTAGTCGGGAGCTACGAGCAGTACTTC. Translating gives CASSLVVGSYEQYF. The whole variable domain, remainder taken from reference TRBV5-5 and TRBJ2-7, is DAGVTQSPTHLIKTRGQQVTLRCSPISGHKSVSWYQQVLGQGPQFIFQYYEKEERGRGNFPDRFSARQFPNYSSELNVNALLLGDSALYLCASSLVVGSYEQYFGPGTRLTVT.

CDR3: CASSRNLAASYEQYF. For the CDR3, the DNA is TGCGCCAGCAGCCGCAACCTAGCGGCCTCCTACGAGCAGTACTTC. The gene calls are TRBV4-1 and TRBJ2-7, with TRBD2 identical over 7 bases. The CDR3 runs to 15 residues. Germline V gene data show CDR1 as MGHRA and CDR2 as YSYEKL. Trimming cost V 4 bases and J 0 bases; bases outside gene matches: 6.

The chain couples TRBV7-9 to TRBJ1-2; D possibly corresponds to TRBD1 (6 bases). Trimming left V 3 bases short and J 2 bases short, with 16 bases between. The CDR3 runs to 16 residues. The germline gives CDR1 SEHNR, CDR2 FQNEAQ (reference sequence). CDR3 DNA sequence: TGTGCCAGCAGCTTCGCAGGGGTGAATCTGAACTATGGCTACACCTTC. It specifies CASSFAGVNLNYGYTF.

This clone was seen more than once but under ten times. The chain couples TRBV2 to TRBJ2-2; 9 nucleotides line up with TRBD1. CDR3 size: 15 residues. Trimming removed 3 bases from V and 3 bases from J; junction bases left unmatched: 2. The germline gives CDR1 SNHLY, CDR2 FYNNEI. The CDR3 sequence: CASSDGTGHTGELFF. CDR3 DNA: TGTGCCAGCAGTGACGGGACAGGGCACACCGGGGAGCTGTTTTTT.

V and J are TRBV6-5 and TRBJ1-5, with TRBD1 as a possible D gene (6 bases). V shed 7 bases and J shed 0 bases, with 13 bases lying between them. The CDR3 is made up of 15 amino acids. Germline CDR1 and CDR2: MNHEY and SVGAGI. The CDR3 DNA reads TGTGCCAGCATAGACAGGACCTATAGCAATCAGCCCCAGCATTTT. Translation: CASIDRTYSNQPQHF.

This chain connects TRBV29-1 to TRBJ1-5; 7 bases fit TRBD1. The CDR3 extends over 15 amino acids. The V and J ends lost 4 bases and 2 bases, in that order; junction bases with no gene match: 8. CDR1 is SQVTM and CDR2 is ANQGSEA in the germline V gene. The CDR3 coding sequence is TGCAGCGTTGTCGTAGGGGGGACAGGCAATCAGCCCCAGCATTTT. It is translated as CSVVVGGTGNQPQHF.

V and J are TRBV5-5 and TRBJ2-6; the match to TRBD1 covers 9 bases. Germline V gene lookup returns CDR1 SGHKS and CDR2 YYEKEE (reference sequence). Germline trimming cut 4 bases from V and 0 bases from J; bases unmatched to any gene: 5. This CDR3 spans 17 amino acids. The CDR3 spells CASSQRQGGSGANVLTF. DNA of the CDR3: TGTGCCAGCAGCCAGAGACAGGGGGGCTCTGGGGCCAACGTCCTGACTTTC.